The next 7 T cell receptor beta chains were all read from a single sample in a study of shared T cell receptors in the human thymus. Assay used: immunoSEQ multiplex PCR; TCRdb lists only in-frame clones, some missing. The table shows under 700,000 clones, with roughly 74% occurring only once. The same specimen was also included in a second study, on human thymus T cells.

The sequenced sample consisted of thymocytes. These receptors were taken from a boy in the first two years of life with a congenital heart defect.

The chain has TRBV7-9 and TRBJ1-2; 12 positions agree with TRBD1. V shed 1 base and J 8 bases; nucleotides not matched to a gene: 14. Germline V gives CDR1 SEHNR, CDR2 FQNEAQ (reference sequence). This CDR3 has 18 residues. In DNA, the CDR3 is TGTGCCAGCAGCTTAGGTTGGGGTCCGGGACAGGGGGCGAGGGGCTACACCTTC. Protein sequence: CASSLGWGPGQGARGYTF.

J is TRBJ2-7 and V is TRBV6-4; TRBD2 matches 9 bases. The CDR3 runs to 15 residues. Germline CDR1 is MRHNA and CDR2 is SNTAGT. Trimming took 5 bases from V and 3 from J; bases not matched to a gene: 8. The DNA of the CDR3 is TGTGCCAGCAGTCGACGCGGGGGGGTCGTCTACGAGCAGTACTTC. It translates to CASSRRGGVVYEQYF.

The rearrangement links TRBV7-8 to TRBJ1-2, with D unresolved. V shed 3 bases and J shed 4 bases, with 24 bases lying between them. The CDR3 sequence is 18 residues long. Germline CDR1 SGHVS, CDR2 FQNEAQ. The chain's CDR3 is CASSLRVRWAERAYGYTF. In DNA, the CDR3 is TGTGCCAGCAGCTTGAGGGTGCGGTGGGCAGAAAGAGCCTATGGCTACACCTTC.

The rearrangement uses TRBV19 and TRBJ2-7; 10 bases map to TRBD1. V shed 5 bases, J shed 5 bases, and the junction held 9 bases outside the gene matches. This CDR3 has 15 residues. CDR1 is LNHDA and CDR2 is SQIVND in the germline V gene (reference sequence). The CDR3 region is CASSLGTGVGHEQYF. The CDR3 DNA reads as TGTGCCAGTAGTCTCGGGACAGGGGTCGGCCACGAGCAGTACTTC.

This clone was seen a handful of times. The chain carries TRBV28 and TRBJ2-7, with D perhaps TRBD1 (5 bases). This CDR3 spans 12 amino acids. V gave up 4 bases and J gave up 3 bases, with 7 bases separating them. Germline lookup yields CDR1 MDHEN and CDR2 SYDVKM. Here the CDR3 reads CASSSRDYEQYF. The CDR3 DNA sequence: TGTGCCAGCAGTTCCAGGGACTACGAGCAGTACTTC.

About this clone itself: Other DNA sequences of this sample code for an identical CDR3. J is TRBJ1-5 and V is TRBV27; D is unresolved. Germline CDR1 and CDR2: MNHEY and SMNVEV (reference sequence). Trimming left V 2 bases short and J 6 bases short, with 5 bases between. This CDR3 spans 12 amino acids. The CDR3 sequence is CASSLRGQPQHF. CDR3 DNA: TGTGCCAGCAGTTTACGGGGTCAGCCCCAGCATTTT.

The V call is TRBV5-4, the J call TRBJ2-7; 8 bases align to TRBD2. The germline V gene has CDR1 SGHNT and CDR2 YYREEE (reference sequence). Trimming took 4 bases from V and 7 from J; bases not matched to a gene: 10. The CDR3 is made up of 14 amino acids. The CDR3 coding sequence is TGTGCCAGCAGCCCGCAGCGGGAGTCCGTAGAGCAGTACTTC. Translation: CASSPQRESVEQYF.